This T cell receptor (beta chain) was captured in a study of cytomegalovirus exposure and HLA in healthy donors. Whole-study findings and limits: Other equally common chains were less clonally expanded than HLA-associated TCR beta chains, a later analysis showed.

With V trimmed by 3 bases and J by 5 bases, 0 bases remained unmatched. CDR1 is LNHDA, CDR2 SQIVND, per germline (reference sequence). The CDR3 totals 12 residues. The primer mix had 60 Vbeta and 13 Jbeta primers. Original processing notes: The count from a later analysis was about 80 million unique TCR beta chains, 9.5 million to 13 million of them shared. Profiled with immunoSEQ multiplex PCR; TCRdb holds only in-frame clones, not every one. V, J and clone size are taken as reported in that table, and D and trimming were inferred from the DNA itself. The repertoire holds 130,000 to 150,000 clones, with 79% as singletons. In this sample, this clone turned up a few times. The target antigen is unknown.

This receptor was taken from a woman between 40 and 55 years old in good health and CMV-seropositive. Sequencing was carried out using PBMCs. The gene calls are TRBV19 and TRBJ1-2; 7 positions match TRBD1. CDR3 nucleotides: TGTGCCAGTAGTATCAGGGGGTATGGCTACACCTTC. As protein: CASSIRGYGYTF.